The present TCR beta chain was sequenced within a study of patients and donors after allogeneic stem cell transplantation. Trimming removed 7 bases at V and 1 base at J, with 16 bases between. This CDR3 is 15 amino acids long. This clonotype was seen only once. Each CDR3 protein gets one entry after TCRdb re-called the RT-PCR reads with MiXCR. Among tens of thousands of distinct CDR3 sequences listed, roughly 48% were seen once. The chain carries TRBV12-3 or TRBV12-4 and TRBJ1-1, with D perhaps TRBD1 (5 bases). The receptor was derived from a human donor who was either an allogeneic HSCT recipient or a stem cell or donor lymphocyte infusion donor (not recorded which). It is not recorded whose cells these are; they may come from a transplant donor. Sequencing was performed on blood, either unsorted or a sorted T cell fraction (not recorded which). The CDR3 sequence is CASTSLSGGNTEAFF. The CDR3 DNA sequence: TGTGCCAGCACCTCTCTCTCGGGGGGGAACACTGAAGCTTTCTTT.